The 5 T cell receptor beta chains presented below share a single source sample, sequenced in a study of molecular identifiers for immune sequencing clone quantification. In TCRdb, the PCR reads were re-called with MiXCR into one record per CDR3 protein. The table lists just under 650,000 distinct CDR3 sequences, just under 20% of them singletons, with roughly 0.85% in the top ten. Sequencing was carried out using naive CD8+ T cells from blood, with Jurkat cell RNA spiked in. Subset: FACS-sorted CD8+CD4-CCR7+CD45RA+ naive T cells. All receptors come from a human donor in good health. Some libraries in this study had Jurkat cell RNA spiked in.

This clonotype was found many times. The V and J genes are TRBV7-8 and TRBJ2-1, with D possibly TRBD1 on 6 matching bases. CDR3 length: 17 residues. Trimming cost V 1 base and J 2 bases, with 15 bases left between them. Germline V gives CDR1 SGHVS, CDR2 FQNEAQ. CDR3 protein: CASSLVATGHAYNEQFF. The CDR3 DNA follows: TGTGCCAGCAGCTTAGTCGCTACAGGGCATGCCTACAATGAGCAGTTCTTC. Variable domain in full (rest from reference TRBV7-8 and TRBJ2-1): GAGVSQSPRYKVAKRGQDVALRCDPISGHVSLFWYQQALGQGPEFLTYFQNEAQLDKSGLPSDRFFAERPEGSVSTLKIQRTQQEDSAVYLCASSLVATGHAYNEQFFGPGTRLTVL.

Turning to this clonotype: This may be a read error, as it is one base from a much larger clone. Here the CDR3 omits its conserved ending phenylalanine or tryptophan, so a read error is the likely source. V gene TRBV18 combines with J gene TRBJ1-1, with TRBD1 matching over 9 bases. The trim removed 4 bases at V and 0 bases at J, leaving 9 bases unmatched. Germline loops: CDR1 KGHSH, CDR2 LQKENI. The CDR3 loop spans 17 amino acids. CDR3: CASSHSTGGYMNTEAFL. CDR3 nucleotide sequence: TGTGCCAGCTCACACTCGACAGGGGGATACATGAACACTGAAGCTTTCCTT.

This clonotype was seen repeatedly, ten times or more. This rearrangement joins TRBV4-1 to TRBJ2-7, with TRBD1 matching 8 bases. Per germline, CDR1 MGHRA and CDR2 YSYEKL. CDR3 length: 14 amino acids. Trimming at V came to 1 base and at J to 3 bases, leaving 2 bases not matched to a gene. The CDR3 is CASSQVTGGYEQYF. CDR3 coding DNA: TGCGCCAGCAGCCAAGTTACAGGGGGCTACGAGCAGTACTTC.

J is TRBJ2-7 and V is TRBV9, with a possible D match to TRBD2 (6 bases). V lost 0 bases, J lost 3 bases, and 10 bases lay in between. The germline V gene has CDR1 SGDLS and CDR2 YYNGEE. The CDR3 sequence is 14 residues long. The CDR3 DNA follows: TGTGCCAGCAGCGTAGGCGGGGCAGGCTACGAGCAGTACTTC. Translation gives CASSVGGAGYEQYF.

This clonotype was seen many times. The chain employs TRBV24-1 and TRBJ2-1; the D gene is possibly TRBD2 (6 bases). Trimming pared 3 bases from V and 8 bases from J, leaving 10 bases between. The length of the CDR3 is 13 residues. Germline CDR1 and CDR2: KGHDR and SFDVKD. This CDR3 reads CATSDGGEDEQFF. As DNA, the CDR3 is TGTGCCACCAGTGATGGAGGGGAGGATGAGCAGTTCTTC.